The T cell receptor (beta chain) under discussion was sequenced for a study of blood T cell repertoires in COVID-19 (dated by TCRdb to between 2020 and 2021). With respect to the entire study: The collaborator samples originated in the United States, Italy and Spain and spanned the acute and convalescent phases of COVID-19. The material from the prospective study consisted of cDNA or gDNA derived from T cells, B-cell-depleted T cells, or PBMCs. Subjects who had been exposed to COVID-19, were actively infected with it, or had recovered from it provided the deeply sampled blood TCRbeta repertoires that made up the dataset. The repertoires were released in a freely available public database meant as a resource for research on the immune response to SARS-CoV-2. The samples were drawn from two sources: the first 160 participants of the ongoing ImmuneRACE study, and 1,200 or so subjects contributed by 6 global collaborators. The sample metadata nearly always contained a de-identified subject ID, COVID-19 status, age in years and sex. HLA class I and class II types, where available, came from metadata supplied by the sample provider rather than from assay-based typing.

The germline V gene supplies CDR1 SNHLY and CDR2 FYNNEI. V and J are trimmed by 6 bases and 6 bases, and the gene matches miss 10 bases of the junction. Reading from cysteine to phenylalanine, the CDR3 counts 14 amino acids. The kept DNA is CDR3 alone, 42 bases in frame from the first base. The immunoSEQ Assay, a bias-controlled multiplex PCR, was used to amplify TCRbeta CDR3 regions from genomic DNA. The paper's data handling went like this. The number of nucleated cells in each sample was estimated by amplification of reference gene primers within the assay. Sequence reads were collapsed and filtered to measure the absolute abundance of every unique TCRbeta CDR3 rearrangement. For each sample, productive Simpson clonality was calculated as the square root of Simpson's diversity index across productive rearrangements. The immuneACCESS repertoire file appears here via TCRdb, limited to in-frame rearrangements. These files lack a portion of the clones; in checked studies, under half of the deficit traces to unresolved V genes, and the cause of the others is not known. V, J and clone size are those of that table, while D and trimming were read from the DNA. The sample data list about 140,000 clones, and approximately 85% of these were observed just once. Clones ranked in the top ten supply 2.5% to 3.5% of the sample.

As for this clone: Its antigen is not yet known. The record has no base qualities; no much larger clone is one base away.

Collaborating institutions collected whole blood in K2EDTA tubes following their own protocols. For TCRbeta analysis, collaborator samples were shipped as frozen whole blood, as isolated PBMCs, or as DNA extracted from either sample type. The paper's findings and limits, for the study overall: The quantity of clinical and demographic metadata differed by source and by participant and was supplied without curation.

The sample was peripheral blood. This TCR came from a man aged 45 to 65 with acute or convalescent COVID-19. This chain is built from TRBV2 and TRBJ1-1, with 7 junctional bases fitting TRBD1. The nucleotide sequence is given as TGTGCCAGCAGAAGTCGCCGGGACAGCCCTGAAGCTTTCTTT. The resulting protein is CASRSRRDSPEAFF.